The source of this T cell receptor (beta chain) is a study of cytomegalovirus exposure and HLA in healthy donors. About the study: Early on, a data release was issued that held 80 million or so unique TCRs from HLA-typed donors.

Unmatched junction bases numbered 10, after V lost 5 bases and J lost 6 bases. This CDR3 spans 15 amino acids. The germline gives CDR1 SGHRS, CDR2 YFSETQ. Healthy bone marrow donors formed the donor group. Although they were nominally healthy when sampled, donors likely had unrecorded immune exposures. PCR amplification relied on 60 Vbeta primers (plus 13 Jbeta primers). Measured with immunoSEQ multiplex PCR; TCRdb has only the in-frame clones, and not every one. The sample carries about 100,000 clones, under 85% recorded once. The origin of this receptor is a man aged 35-49 years in good health and CMV-seronegative. The chain recombines TRBV5-1 with TRBJ2-3, with TRBD2 identical over 9 bases. The sequencing input was PBMCs. CDR3 amino acids: CASRPSGGPIDTQYF. CDR3 nucleotides: TGCGCCAGCAGGCCCAGCGGGGGGCCTATTGATACGCAGTATTTT.